The rows below give T cell receptor beta chains drawn from one sample of a study of blood T cells in healthy people across ages. TCRdb reprocessed the 5' RACE reads with MiXCR, giving one entry per CDR3 protein. The sample carries about 670,000 distinct CDR3 sequences, roughly half recorded once. The material sequenced was blood. These TCRs come from a woman of 80 years or more in good health. The CDR3 runs from the conserved cysteine through the conserved F or W. D genes are given only for firm matches. Only some rows state a clone size, as once, few, many or a class for expanded clones.

few	TRBV27	TRBJ2-7	-	CASSFISGRGVYNEQYF	TGTGCCAGCAGTTTTATCTCGGGGCGGGGTGTGTACAATGAGCAGTACTTC
-	TRBV7-9	TRBJ1-2	-	CATGQYYGYTF	TGTGCCACTGGCCAATACTATGGCTACACCTTC
few	TRBV5-1	TRBJ2-2	-	CASNRGPTGELFF	TGCGCCAGCAACCGGGGACCCACCGGGGAGCTGTTTTTT
-	TRBV20-1	TRBJ1-6	-	CSASHNSPLHF	TGCAGTGCTAGTCACAATTCACCCCTCCACTTT
many	TRBV7-9	TRBJ1-5	-	CASSSQGVGNQPQHF	TGTGCCAGCAGCTCTCAGGGCGTCGGCAATCAGCCCCAGCATTTT
few	TRBV6-1	TRBJ1-2	TRBD1	CASSITGGSGYGYTF	TGTGCCAGCAGTATAACAGGGGGCAGCGGGTATGGCTACACCTTC
-	TRBV29-1	TRBJ1-5	-	CSVADGTSSNQPQHF	TGCAGCGTTGCCGATGGGACATCTAGCAATCAGCCCCAGCATTTT
once	TRBV12-3/TRBV12-4	TRBJ1-5	-	CASSLGPTGSNQPQHF	TGTGCCAGCAGTTTAGGCCCGACGGGAAGCAATCAGCCCCAGCATTTT
-	TRBV7-9	TRBJ2-2	TRBD1	CASSPTGGFTGELFF	TGTGCCAGCAGCCCGACAGGGGGTTTCACCGGGGAGCTGTTTTTT
-	TRBV29-1	TRBJ1-2	-	CTALSGDGYTF	TGCACCGCCCTCTCGGGGGACGGCTACACCTTC
once	TRBV7-3	TRBJ2-3	-	CASSLRGSGLGQDTQYF	TGTGCCAGCAGCTTACGGGGGAGCGGGCTGGGACAGGATACGCAGTATTTT
few	TRBV27	TRBJ1-5	-	CASSSTRAAAPQHF	TGTGCCAGCAGTTCAACCCGAGCCGCCGCGCCCCAGCATTTT
few	TRBV29-1	TRBJ1-1	-	CSVAGRGGVNTEAFF	TGCAGCGTTGCTGGCAGGGGCGGAGTGAACACTGAAGCTTTCTTT
few	TRBV5-1	TRBJ2-7	-	CASSLAAGSSSYEQYF	TGCGCCAGCAGCTTGGCCGCAGGGTCCTCATCCTACGAGCAGTACTTC
many	TRBV7-2	TRBJ2-5	-	CASSRGPQETQYF	TGCGCCAGCAGCCGGGGACCTCAAGAGACCCAGTACTTC
many	TRBV6-2/TRBV6-3	TRBJ2-1	-	CASSTNRDRTFF	TGTGCCAGCAGTACCAACCGGGACCGCACGTTCTTC
few	TRBV5-5	TRBJ1-4	-	CASSGGRTNEKLFF	TGTGCCAGCAGCGGTGGACGGACTAATGAAAAACTGTTTTTT
many	TRBV12-3/TRBV12-4	TRBJ2-1	TRBD2	CATSGGGRNNEQFF	TGTGCCACTTCGGGGGGCGGGAGGAACAATGAGCAGTTCTTC
few	TRBV12-3/TRBV12-4	TRBJ2-1	TRBD2	CASRSSGGGPGEQFF	TGTGCCAGTAGATCTAGCGGGGGGGGTCCTGGTGAGCAGTTCTTC
few	TRBV27	TRBJ2-3	TRBD2	CASRSSGVSADTQYF	TGTGCCAGCAGATCTAGCGGGGTTAGTGCAGATACGCAGTATTTT
many	TRBV7-2	TRBJ2-1	-	CASSFTSYNEQFF	TGTGCCAGCAGCTTCACTAGCTACAATGAGCAGTTCTTC
-	TRBV7-6	TRBJ2-1	TRBD2	CASSPRLAGAYNEQFF	TGTGCCAGCAGCCCCAGACTAGCGGGGGCCTACAATGAGCAGTTCTTC
-	TRBV4-1	TRBJ2-1	TRBD2	CASSHLAGAGNEQFF	TGCGCCAGCAGCCATTTAGCGGGAGCCGGCAATGAGCAGTTCTTC
few	TRBV20-1	TRBJ2-1	TRBD2	CSARAVGRAINEQFF	TGCAGTGCTAGAGCGGTCGGGAGGGCCATTAATGAGCAGTTCTTC
-	TRBV6-5	TRBJ2-7	-	CASTLADPSYNEQYF	TGTGCCAGCACATTAGCGGACCCCTCCTACAATGAGCAGTACTTC
many	TRBV12-3/TRBV12-4	TRBJ1-1	-	CASSLSKGEAFF	TGTGCCAGCAGTTTGAGTAAGGGTGAAGCTTTCTTT
-	TRBV10-3	TRBJ2-1	TRBD2	CAIRPGGTSGLDEQFF	TGTGCCATCCGTCCCGGGGGGACTAGCGGGTTGGATGAGCAGTTCTTC
-	TRBV5-1	TRBJ1-2	-	CASTESSTSYGYTF	TGCGCCAGCACCGAGAGCTCTACTTCCTATGGCTACACCTTC
-	TRBV20-1	TRBJ2-7	-	CSVRGRGDYEQYF	TGCAGTGTCAGGGGGCGGGGGGACTACGAGCAGTACTTC
-	TRBV2	TRBJ2-3	-	CASSDRTSTDTQYF	TGTGCCAGCAGTGACAGGACTAGCACAGATACGCAGTATTTT
-	TRBV4-3	TRBJ2-3	-	CASSQEGTGAQYF	TGCGCCAGCAGCCAAGAAGGCACCGGGGCCCAGTATTTT
many	TRBV27	TRBJ2-7	-	CASSHRESSYEQYF	TGTGCCAGCAGCCACAGGGAAAGCTCCTACGAGCAGTACTTC
many	TRBV12-3/TRBV12-4	TRBJ2-1	TRBD1	CASSVRGQGGDEQFF	TGTGCCAGCAGCGTACGGGGACAGGGTGGCGATGAGCAGTTCTTC
few	TRBV5-1	TRBJ2-1	TRBD2	CASSPTSGKRSEQFF	TGCGCCAGCAGCCCCACTAGCGGGAAGAGGAGTGAGCAGTTCTTC
-	TRBV28	TRBJ2-5	-	CASSSHRDNQETQYF	TGTGCCAGCAGTAGCCACCGGGACAACCAAGAGACCCAGTACTTC
many	TRBV4-1	TRBJ2-1	-	CASSHPFPRLEGEYNEQFF	TGCGCCAGCAGCCATCCCTTCCCCCGGCTAGAGGGGGAGTACAATGAGCAGTTCTTC
many	TRBV2	TRBJ2-3	TRBD2	CASSDPGGDTDTQYF	TGTGCCAGCAGTGACCCCGGGGGGGACACAGATACGCAGTATTTT
-	TRBV29-1	TRBJ2-1	-	CSVEASQGGNGQFF	TGCAGCGTTGAAGCGAGCCAGGGGGGGAATGGGCAGTTCTTC
-	TRBV7-9	TRBJ1-1	TRBD1	CASSWGQGASEAFF	TGTGCCAGCAGCTGGGGACAGGGGGCGTCTGAAGCTTTCTTT
many	TRBV2	TRBJ2-5	TRBD1	CASTLETGHQETQYF	TGTGCCAGCACTTTAGAGACAGGGCATCAAGAGACCCAGTACTTC
-	TRBV6-6	TRBJ2-5	TRBD2	CTSSSFASGKETQYF	TGCACCAGCAGTTCGTTCGCTAGCGGAAAAGAGACCCAGTACTTC
few	TRBV11-2	TRBJ2-1	TRBD2	CASSLIRLAVPRGEQFF	TGTGCCAGCAGCTTAATCCGACTAGCGGTCCCTCGGGGGGAGCAGTTCTTC
-	TRBV6-5	TRBJ2-3	TRBD2	CASRWTSATDTQYF	TGTGCCAGCAGATGGACTAGCGCCACAGATACGCAGTATTTT
few	TRBV6-5	TRBJ2-5	TRBD2	CASSYPGGGETQYF	TGTGCCAGCAGTTACCCGGGAGGGGGAGAGACCCAGTACTTC
-	TRBV2	TRBJ2-1	TRBD2	CASSQTSGRSNEQIF	TGTGCCAGCAGTCAGACTAGCGGGAGAAGCAATGAGCAGATCTTC
few	TRBV18	TRBJ2-3	-	CASSPPIYQGADTQYF	TGTGCCAGCTCACCACCAATATACCAGGGTGCAGATACGCAGTATTTT
many	TRBV12-3/TRBV12-4	TRBJ1-2	-	CASSLQGDYGYTF	TGTGCCAGCAGTTTGCAGGGTGACTATGGCTACACCTTC
many	TRBV6-1	TRBJ2-1	-	CASSEALRTTRRGYNEQFF	TGTGCCAGCAGTGAAGCACTCCGAACGACTAGGCGGGGCTACAATGAGCAGTTCTTC
-	TRBV5-1	TRBJ2-1	TRBD2	CASSWVAGVNEQFF	TGCGCCAGCAGCTGGGTAGCGGGAGTAAATGAGCAGTTCTTC
few	TRBV10-3	TRBJ2-1	TRBD2	CAISLSGASSYNEQFF	TGTGCCATCAGCTTAAGCGGGGCAAGCTCCTACAATGAGCAGTTCTTC